This T cell receptor (beta chain) was recovered during a study of blood T cell repertoires in COVID-19. The length of the CDR3 is 15 residues. V lost 5 bases and J 0 bases, leaving 12 bases between the germline ends. Germline loops: CDR1 SGHDT, CDR2 YYEEEE. The data were produced by immunoSEQ multiplex PCR, yet TCRdb's version contains in-frame clones alone and is incomplete. This table holds 290,000 or so clones, about 93% found once. The material sequenced was PBMCs or T cells enriched from blood (not recorded which). The TCR originated in a woman aged 25 to 39 who had recovered from COVID-19. V is TRBV5-6 and J is TRBJ1-3, with D possibly TRBD1 on 6 matching bases. In DNA form, the CDR3 reads TGTGCCAGCAGTCGGGACATCTCCTCTGGAAACACCATATATTTT. Translation: CASSRDISSGNTIYF.